Shown below are 7 T cell receptor beta chains from a single sample sequenced in a study of CD8 T cells in Susac syndrome. About 0.5 to 1 ug RNA was reverse transcribed with random hexamers. TCRdb re-called the immunoSEQ multiplex PCR reads with MiXCR, one entry per CDR3 protein. The sample consists of 95,000 to 150,000 distinct CDR3 sequences, about 93% of them appearing once. The source material was CD4+ T cells from PBMCs. The source of these receptors is a human donor in good health.

This clonotype was seen a single time. This chain connects TRBV5-1 to TRBJ1-1; D possibly corresponds to TRBD1 (5 bases). The germline gives CDR1 SGHRS, CDR2 YFSETQ. V dropped 2 bases and J dropped 3 bases, with 17 bases sitting between them. The CDR3 has 16 residues. CDR3 bases: TGCGCCAGCAGCTTAGGACCTCAGGGTGGGGACACTGAAGCTTTCTTT. Protein sequence: CASSLGPQGGDTEAFF.

This chain joins TRBV7-2 and TRBJ1-3, with D possibly matching TRBD1 (5 bases). Germline-derived CDR1 and CDR2 are SGHTA and FQGNSA. Trimming cost V 2 bases and J 2 bases, with 13 bases left between them. The CDR3 extends over 16 amino acids. The CDR3, as DNA: TGTGCCAGCAGCTTATTTCTGCGGGGGACTGGAAACACCATATATTTT. It codes for CASSLFLRGTGNTIYF.

The rearrangement links TRBV30 to TRBJ2-2; possibly TRBD1 for D (5 bases). Trimming left V 5 bases short and J 1 base short, with 14 bases between. CDR3 length: 15 residues. The germline V gene has CDR1 GTSNPN and CDR2 SVGIG (reference sequence). The CDR3 is CAWDLTAWNTGELFF. The DNA for the CDR3 is TGTGCCTGGGATTTGACAGCCTGGAACACCGGGGAGCTGTTTTTT.

The chain recombines TRBV5-1 with TRBJ1-1; 10 bases line up with TRBD1. Germline values: CDR1 SGHRS, CDR2 YFSETQ. With 1 base clipped from V and 1 base from J, the junction kept 4 bases outside the gene matches. The CDR3 sequence is 16 residues long. The CDR3 sequence is CASSLSGTGANTEAFF. CDR3 in DNA: TGCGCCAGCAGCTTGTCTGGGACAGGGGCGAACACTGAAGCTTTCTTT.

The rearrangement joins TRBV7-6 to TRBJ2-5; 7 bases match TRBD1. Per germline, CDR1 SGHVS and CDR2 FNYEAQ. The CDR3 is made up of 16 amino acids. J lost 7 bases, V lost 1 base, and 12 bases had no gene match. CDR3 region: CASSLEGQLRRGTQYF. For the CDR3, the DNA is TGTGCCAGCAGCTTAGAGGGACAGTTACGAAGGGGGACCCAGTACTTC.

This chain links TRBV7-2 with TRBJ2-5; D unclear. The CDR3 is 12 amino acids. Germline V lookup: CDR1 SGHTA, CDR2 FQGNSA. Trimming removed 4 bases from V and 5 bases from J, with 8 bases in between. The CDR3 loop reads CASSSSRETQYF. The DNA of the CDR3 is TGTGCCAGCAGCTCCTCGAGGGAGACCCAGTACTTC.

This clonotype is a singleton in its sample. The genes are TRBV20-1 and TRBJ2-1; D remains ambiguous. There are 14 residues in the CDR3. CDR1 is DFQATT and CDR2 is SNEGSKA in the germline V gene (reference sequence). Trimming removed 3 bases from V and 7 bases from J, with 16 bases in between. In DNA form, the CDR3 reads TGCAGTGCTAGGCCCATAGGTACCCGGAATGAGCAGTTCTTC. Translating it yields CSARPIGTRNEQFF.